This TCR beta chain is drawn from a study of cytomegalovirus exposure and HLA in healthy donors. Study-wide results and caveats: A later analysis found first-cohort TCR clusters tended to co-occur in the 110 or so validation repertoires.

To note about this clone: Antigen: not known.

The assay was immunoSEQ multiplex PCR, and TCRdb's table has in-frame clones only and misses some. The sample records 160,000 or so clones, 87% being singletons. This CDR3 region has 14 residues. V shed 6 bases and J 4 bases; nucleotides not matched to a gene: 6. The germline CDR1 and CDR2 sequences are MNHEY and SMNVEV (reference sequence). Sequenced material: PBMCs. This chain uses TRBV27 with TRBJ2-5, with 9 positions matching TRBD1. This clonotype was sampled from a woman aged 25 to 39 in good health and CMV-seronegative. The CDR3 nucleotides are TGTGCCAGCAGAGGGACAGGGCGAGGAGAGACCCAGTACTTC. Encoded protein: CASRGTGRGETQYF.